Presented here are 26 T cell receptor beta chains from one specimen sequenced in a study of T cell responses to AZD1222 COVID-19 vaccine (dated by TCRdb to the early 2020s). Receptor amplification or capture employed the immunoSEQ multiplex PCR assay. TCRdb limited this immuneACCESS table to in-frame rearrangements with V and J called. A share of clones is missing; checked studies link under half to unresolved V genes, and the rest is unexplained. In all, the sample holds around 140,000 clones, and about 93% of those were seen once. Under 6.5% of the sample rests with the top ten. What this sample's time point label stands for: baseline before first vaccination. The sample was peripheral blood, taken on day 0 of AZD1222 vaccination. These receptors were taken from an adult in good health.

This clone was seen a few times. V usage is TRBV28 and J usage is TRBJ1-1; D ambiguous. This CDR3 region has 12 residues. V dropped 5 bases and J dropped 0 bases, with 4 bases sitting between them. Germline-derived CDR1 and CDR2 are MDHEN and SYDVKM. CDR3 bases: TGTGCCAGCAGTGAGGTGAACACTGAAGCTTTCTTT. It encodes CASSEVNTEAFF. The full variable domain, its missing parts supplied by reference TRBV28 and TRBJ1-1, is DVKVTQSSRYLVKRTGEKVFLECVQDMDHENMFWYRQDPGLGLRLIYFSYDVKMKEKGDIPEGYSVSREKKERFSLILESASTNQTSMYLCASSEVNTEAFFGQGTRLTVV.

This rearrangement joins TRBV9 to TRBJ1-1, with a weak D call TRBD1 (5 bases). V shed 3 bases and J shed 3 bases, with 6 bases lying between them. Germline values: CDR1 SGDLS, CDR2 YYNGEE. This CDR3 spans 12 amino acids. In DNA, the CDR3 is TGTGCCAGCAGCGCCAGGGACACTGAAGCTTTCTTT. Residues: CASSARDTEAFF. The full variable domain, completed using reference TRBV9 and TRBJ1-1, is DSGVTQTPKHLITATGQRVTLRCSPRSGDLSVYWYQQSLDQGLQFLIQYYNGEERAKGNILERFSAQQFPDLHSELNLSSLELGDSALYFCASSARDTEAFFGQGTRLTVV.

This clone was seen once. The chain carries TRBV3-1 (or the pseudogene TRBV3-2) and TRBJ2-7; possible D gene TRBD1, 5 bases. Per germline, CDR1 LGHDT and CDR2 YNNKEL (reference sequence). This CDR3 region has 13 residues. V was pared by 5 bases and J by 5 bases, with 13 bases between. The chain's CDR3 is CASSSETENEQYF. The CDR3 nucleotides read TGTGCCAGCAGCAGTGAGACAGAAAACGAGCAGTACTTC.

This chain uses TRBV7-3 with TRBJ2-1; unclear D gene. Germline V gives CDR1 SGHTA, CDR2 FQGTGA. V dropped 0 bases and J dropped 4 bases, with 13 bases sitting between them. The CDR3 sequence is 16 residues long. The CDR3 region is CASSLTDRMEYNEQFF. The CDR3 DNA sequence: TGTGCCAGCAGCTTAACGGATAGGATGGAGTACAATGAGCAGTTCTTC.

In DNA form, the CDR3 reads TGTGCCAGTAGTGGACAGGTTGAGGGATACTATGGCTACACCTTC. It yields the protein CASSGQVEGYYGYTF. V is TRBV19 and J is TRBJ1-2, with TRBD1 matching 7 bases. The V gene's germline CDR1 is LNHDA and CDR2 SQIVND (reference sequence). The CDR3 is 15 amino acids. V gave up 5 bases and J gave up 3 bases; unmatched junction bases: 9.

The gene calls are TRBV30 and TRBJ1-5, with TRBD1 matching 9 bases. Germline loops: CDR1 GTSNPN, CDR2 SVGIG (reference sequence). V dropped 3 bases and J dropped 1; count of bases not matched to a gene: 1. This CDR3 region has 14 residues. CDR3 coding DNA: TGTGCCTGGAGGGGACAGGGAAGCAATCAGCCCCAGCATTTT. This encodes CAWRGQGSNQPQHF. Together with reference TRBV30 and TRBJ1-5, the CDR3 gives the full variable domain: SQTIHQWPATLVQPVGSPLSLECTVEGTSNPNLYWYRQAAGRGLQLLFYSVGIGQISSEVPQNLSASRPQDRQFILSSKKLLLSDSGFYLCAWRGQGSNQPQHFGDGTRLSIL.

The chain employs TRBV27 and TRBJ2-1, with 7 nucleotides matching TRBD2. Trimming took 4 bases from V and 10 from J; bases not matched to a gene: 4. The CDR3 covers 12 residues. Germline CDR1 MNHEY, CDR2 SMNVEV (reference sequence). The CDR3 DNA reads TGTGCCAGCAGTTACGATAGCGGGGAGCAGTTCTTC. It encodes CASSYDSGEQFF.

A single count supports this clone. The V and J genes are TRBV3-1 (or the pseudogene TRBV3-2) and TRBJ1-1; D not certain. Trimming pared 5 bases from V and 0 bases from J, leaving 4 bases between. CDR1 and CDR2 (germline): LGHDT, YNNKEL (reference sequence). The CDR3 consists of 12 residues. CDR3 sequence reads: CASSTLNTEAFF. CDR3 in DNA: TGTGCCAGCAGCACCCTGAACACTGAAGCTTTCTTT.

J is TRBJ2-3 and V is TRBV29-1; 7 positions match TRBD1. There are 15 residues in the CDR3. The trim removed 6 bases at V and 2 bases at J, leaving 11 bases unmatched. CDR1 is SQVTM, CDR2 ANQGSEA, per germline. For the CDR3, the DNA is TGCAGCGTCCTACCGACAGGGTCCTCCACAGATACGCAGTATTTT. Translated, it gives CSVLPTGSSTDTQYF.

CDR3 in amino acids: CASRLTANYGYTF. CDR3 in DNA: TGTGCCAGCAGATTAACGGCAAACTATGGCTACACCTTC. The J gene is TRBJ1-2, the V gene TRBV6-5; D gene ambiguous. This CDR3 has 13 amino acids. Germline V gives CDR1 MNHEY, CDR2 SVGAGI. Between the trimmed V and J ends, which lost 6 bases and 2 bases, there was a span of 10 bases.

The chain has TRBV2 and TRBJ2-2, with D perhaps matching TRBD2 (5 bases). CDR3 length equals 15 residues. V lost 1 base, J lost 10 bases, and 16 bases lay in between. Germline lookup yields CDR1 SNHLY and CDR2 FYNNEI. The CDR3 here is CASSEEMGVLVELFF. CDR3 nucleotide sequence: TGTGCCAGCAGTGAAGAAATGGGAGTTTTGGTGGAGCTGTTTTTT. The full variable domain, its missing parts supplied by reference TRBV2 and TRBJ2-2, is EPEVTQTPSHQVTQMGQEVILRCVPISNHLYFYWYRQILGQKVEFLVSFYNNEISEKSEIFDDQFSVERPDGSNFTLKIRSTKLEDSAMYFCASSEEMGVLVELFFGEGSRLTVL.

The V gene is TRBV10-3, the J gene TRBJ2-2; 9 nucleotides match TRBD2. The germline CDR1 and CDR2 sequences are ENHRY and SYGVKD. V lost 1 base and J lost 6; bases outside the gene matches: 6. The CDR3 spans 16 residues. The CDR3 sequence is CAISEYSSGSSGELFF. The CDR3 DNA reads TGTGCCATCAGTGAGTATAGTAGCGGGAGCTCCGGGGAGCTGTTTTTT.

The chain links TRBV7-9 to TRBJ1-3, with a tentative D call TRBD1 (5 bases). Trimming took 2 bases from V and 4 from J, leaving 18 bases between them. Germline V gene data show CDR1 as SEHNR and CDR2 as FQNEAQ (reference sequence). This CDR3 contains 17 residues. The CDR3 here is CASSLLQRQGEGNTIYF. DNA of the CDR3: TGTGCCAGCAGCTTATTGCAGCGGCAGGGTGAAGGAAACACCATATATTTT.

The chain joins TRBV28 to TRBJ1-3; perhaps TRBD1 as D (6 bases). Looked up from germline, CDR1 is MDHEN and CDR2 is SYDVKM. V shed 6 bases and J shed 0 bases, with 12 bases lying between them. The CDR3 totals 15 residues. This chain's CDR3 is CASRRTGISGNTIYF. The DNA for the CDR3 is TGTGCCAGCAGACGTACAGGGATCTCTGGAAACACCATATATTTT.

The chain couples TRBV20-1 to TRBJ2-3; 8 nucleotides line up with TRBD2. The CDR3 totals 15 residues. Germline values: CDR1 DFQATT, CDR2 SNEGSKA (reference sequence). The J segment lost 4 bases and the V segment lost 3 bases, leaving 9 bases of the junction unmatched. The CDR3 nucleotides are TGCAGTGCTAGTCGGCTAGCGGGTTCCGCAGATACGCAGTATTTT. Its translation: CSASRLAGSADTQYF.

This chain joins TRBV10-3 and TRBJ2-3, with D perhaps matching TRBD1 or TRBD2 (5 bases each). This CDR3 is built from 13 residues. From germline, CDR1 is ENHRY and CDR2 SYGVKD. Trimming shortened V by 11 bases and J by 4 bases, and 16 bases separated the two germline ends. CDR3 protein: CAGSREVADTQYF. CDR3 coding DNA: TGTGCCGGGAGCAGGGAAGTGGCAGATACGCAGTATTTT.

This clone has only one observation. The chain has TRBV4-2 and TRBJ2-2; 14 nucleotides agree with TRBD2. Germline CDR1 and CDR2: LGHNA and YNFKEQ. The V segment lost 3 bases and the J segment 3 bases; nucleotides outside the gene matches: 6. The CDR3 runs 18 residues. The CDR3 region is CASSQGLAGVRYTGELFF. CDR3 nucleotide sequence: TGTGCCAGCAGCCAGGGACTAGCGGGAGTCCGCTACACCGGGGAGCTGTTTTTT.

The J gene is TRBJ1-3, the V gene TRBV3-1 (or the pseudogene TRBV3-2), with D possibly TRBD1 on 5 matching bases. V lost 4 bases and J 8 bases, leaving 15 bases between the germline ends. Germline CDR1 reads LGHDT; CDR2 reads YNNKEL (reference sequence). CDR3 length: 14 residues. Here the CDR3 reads CASSRQRGSDTIYF. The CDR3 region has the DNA TGTGCCAGCAGCCGTCAACGGGGCTCTGACACCATATATTTT.

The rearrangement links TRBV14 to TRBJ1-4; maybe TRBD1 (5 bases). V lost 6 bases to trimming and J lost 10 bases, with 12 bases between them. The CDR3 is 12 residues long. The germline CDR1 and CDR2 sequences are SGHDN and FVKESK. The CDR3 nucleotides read TGTGCCAGCAGGCAGGGCTTCGGAAAACTGTTTTTT. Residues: CASRQGFGKLFF.

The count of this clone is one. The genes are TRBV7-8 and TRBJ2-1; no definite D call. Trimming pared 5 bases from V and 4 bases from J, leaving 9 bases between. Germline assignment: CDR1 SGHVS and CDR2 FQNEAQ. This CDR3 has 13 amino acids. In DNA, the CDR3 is TGTGCCAGCAGCCCCCCCGGGTACAATGAGCAGTTCTTC. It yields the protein CASSPPGYNEQFF.

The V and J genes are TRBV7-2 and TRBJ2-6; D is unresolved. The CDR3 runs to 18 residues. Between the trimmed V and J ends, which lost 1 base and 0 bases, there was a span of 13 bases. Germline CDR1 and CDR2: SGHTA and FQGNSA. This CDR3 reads CASSLEIQFFSGANVLTF. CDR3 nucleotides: TGTGCCAGCAGCTTAGAGATCCAGTTTTTCTCTGGGGCCAACGTCCTGACTTTC.

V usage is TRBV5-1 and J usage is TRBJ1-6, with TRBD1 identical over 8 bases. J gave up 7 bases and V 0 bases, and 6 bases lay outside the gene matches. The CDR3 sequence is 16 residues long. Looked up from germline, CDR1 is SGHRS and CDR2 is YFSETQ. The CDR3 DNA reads TGCGCCAGCAGCTTGGCAGGGGGCGCATCAAATTCACCCCTCCACTTT. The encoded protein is CASSLAGGASNSPLHF.

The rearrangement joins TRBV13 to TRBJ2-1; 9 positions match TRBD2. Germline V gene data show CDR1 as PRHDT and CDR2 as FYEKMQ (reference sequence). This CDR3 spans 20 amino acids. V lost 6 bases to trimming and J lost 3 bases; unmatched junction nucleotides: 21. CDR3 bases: TGTGCCAGCAGTAGACTCCCTATAGCGGGAGCATGGGGAAGCTACAATGAGCAGTTCTTC. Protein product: CASSRLPIAGAWGSYNEQFF.

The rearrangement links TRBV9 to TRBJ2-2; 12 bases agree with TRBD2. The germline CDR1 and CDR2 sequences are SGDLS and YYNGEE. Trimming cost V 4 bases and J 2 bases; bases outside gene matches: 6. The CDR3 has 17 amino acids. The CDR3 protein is CASSPRTSGINTGELFF. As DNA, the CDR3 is TGTGCCAGCAGCCCTCGGACTAGCGGGATAAACACCGGGGAGCTGTTTTTT.

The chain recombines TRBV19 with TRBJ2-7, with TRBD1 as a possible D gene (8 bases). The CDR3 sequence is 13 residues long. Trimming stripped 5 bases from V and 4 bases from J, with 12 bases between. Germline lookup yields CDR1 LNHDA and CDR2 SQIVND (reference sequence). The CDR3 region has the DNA TGTGCCAGTAGTGGACAGGGAGGGTACGAGCAGTACTTC. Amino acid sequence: CASSGQGGYEQYF.

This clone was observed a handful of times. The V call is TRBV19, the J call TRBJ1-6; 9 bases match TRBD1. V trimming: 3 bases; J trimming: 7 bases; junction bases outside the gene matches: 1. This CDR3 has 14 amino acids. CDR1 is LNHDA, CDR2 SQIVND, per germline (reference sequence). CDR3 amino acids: CASSIGTGNSPLHF. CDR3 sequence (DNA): TGTGCCAGTAGTATTGGGACAGGGAATTCACCCCTCCACTTT.